A single sample gave rise to the 23 T cell receptor beta chains below, sequenced in a study of T cell responses to AZD1222 COVID-19 vaccine. The data were produced by immunoSEQ multiplex PCR, yet TCRdb's version contains in-frame clones alone and is incomplete. The repertoire holds roughly 20,000 clones, 84% seen once, with 15% to 20% in the top ten. The material sequenced was peripheral blood, taken 28 days after the second AZD1222 dose. These receptors were obtained from an adult who received the AZD1222 COVID-19 vaccine.

This chain uses TRBV19 with TRBJ1-1; D may be TRBD1 (5 bases). This CDR3 region has 13 residues. The V gene's germline CDR1 is LNHDA and CDR2 SQIVND (reference sequence). Trimming pared 10 bases from V and 7 bases from J, leaving 19 bases between. CDR3 in DNA: TGTGCCACTAAGTGGGGGGAACGGGGTGAAGCTTTCTTT. Encoded protein: CATKWGERGEAFF.

This sequence joins TRBV12-1 and TRBJ2-4. TRBV12-1 is termed a pseudogene. The length of the CDR3 is 15 residues. CDR3 region: CASSPPPAAKNIQYF. As DNA, the CDR3 is TGTGCCAGCAGCCCACCCCCAGCTGCCAAAAACATTCAGTACTTC.

The chain uses TRBV30 and TRBJ2-5; possible D gene TRBD2, 5 bases. The CDR3 loop spans 12 amino acids. Germline CDR1 GTSNPN, CDR2 SVGIG (reference sequence). The V gene lost 4 bases and the J gene lost 3 bases, with 9 bases spanning the gap. For the CDR3, the DNA is TGTGCCTGGATGGTCGGGGAAGAGACCCAGTACTTC. Protein: CAWMVGEETQYF.

This rearrangement joins TRBV6-1 to TRBJ2-7; TRBD2 is a possible D gene (6 bases). Germline loops: CDR1 MNHNS, CDR2 SASEGT. V lost 2 bases and J lost 0, with 14 bases in between. There are 16 residues in the CDR3. The CDR3 reads CASSEMGSGRSYEQYF. CDR3 DNA: TGTGCCAGCAGTGAAATGGGTAGCGGCCGCTCCTACGAGCAGTACTTC.

The chain couples TRBV28 to TRBJ2-2; no firm D call. Germline CDR1 is MDHEN and CDR2 is SYDVKM. Between the trimmed V and J ends, which lost 4 bases and 6 bases, there was a span of 15 bases. This CDR3 region has 15 residues. The CDR3 loop is CASSWAEFNAGELFF. CDR3 bases: TGTGCCAGCAGTTGGGCGGAGTTTAACGCCGGGGAGCTGTTTTTT.

This clone was observed once. This chain uses TRBV18 with TRBJ2-7, with a tentative D call TRBD1 (6 bases). V gave up 3 bases and J gave up 2 bases, with 8 bases separating them. The CDR3 sequence is 13 residues long. Germline CDR1 KGHSH, CDR2 LQKENI. The CDR3 loop is CASSPPGAYEQYF. The CDR3 coding sequence is TGTGCCAGCTCACCCCCAGGGGCCTACGAGCAGTACTTC.

The chain has TRBV24-1 and TRBJ2-7; a possible D gene is TRBD1 (6 bases). V lost 6 bases and J lost 3, with 14 bases in between. The CDR3 length is 14 residues. The V gene's germline CDR1 is KGHDR and CDR2 SFDVKD. For the CDR3, the DNA is TGTGCCACCAGTAGAGGGGGTTCCAGCTACGAGCAGTACTTC. Its translation: CATSRGGSSYEQYF.

The J gene is TRBJ2-2, the V gene TRBV6-6; TRBD1 aligns across 7 bases. CDR3 length: 14 amino acids. Germline-derived CDR1 and CDR2 are MNHNY and SVGAGI (reference sequence). With V trimmed by 6 bases and J by 4 bases, 5 bases remained unmatched. The CDR3 bases are TGTGCCAGCAGCCCGGGACAGATCACCGGGGAGCTGTTTTTT. This codes for CASSPGQITGELFF.

V gene TRBV5-1 combines with J gene TRBJ1-1; D is unclear. Trimming shortened V by 4 bases and J by 1 base, and 8 bases separated the two germline ends. Germline V gives CDR1 SGHRS, CDR2 YFSETQ. This CDR3 is 13 amino acids long. In nucleotides, the CDR3 is TGCGCCAGCAGCCCAGGAGGGAACACTGAAGCTTTCTTT. As protein: CASSPGGNTEAFF.

This clone was seen only a few times. The chain couples TRBV2 to TRBJ2-7, with 8 bases matching TRBD1. V shed 4 bases, J shed 4 bases, and the junction held 3 bases outside the gene matches. From germline, CDR1 is SNHLY and CDR2 FYNNEI. The CDR3 has 13 amino acids. The CDR3 coding sequence is TGTGCCAGCAGTGGGGACAGGCCTTACGAGCAGTACTTC. It codes for CASSGDRPYEQYF.

The rearrangement uses TRBV18 and TRBJ2-3, with D perhaps TRBD1 (6 bases). V lost 4 bases to trimming and J lost 4 bases, with 9 bases between them. CDR1 is KGHSH, CDR2 LQKENI, per germline. The CDR3 is 13 residues long. The CDR3, as DNA: TGTGCCAGCTCACAGGGACAATCAGATACGCAGTATTTT. Its protein product is CASSQGQSDTQYF. Looking up the rest from reference TRBV18 and TRBJ2-3 gives the full variable domain: NAGVMQNPRHLVRRRGQEARLRCSPMKGHSHVYWYRQLPEEGLKFMVYLQKENIIDESGMPKERFSAEFPKEGPSILRIQQVVRGDSAAYFCASSQGQSDTQYFGPGTRLTVL.

The chain has TRBV19 and TRBJ1-1; D not resolved. The germline V gene has CDR1 LNHDA and CDR2 SQIVND (reference sequence). This CDR3 spans 15 amino acids. V was pared by 2 bases and J by 0 bases, with 10 bases between. In DNA form, the CDR3 reads TGTGCCAGTAGTATAAGAGACACCCTGAACACTGAAGCTTTCTTT. This gives the protein CASSIRDTLNTEAFF.

In nucleotides, the CDR3 is TGTGCCAGCAGCCAAGATAGCGGGAGGGCTTTTGGATATACGCAGTATTTT. It yields the protein CASSQDSGRAFGYTQYF. This sequence joins TRBV14 and TRBJ2-3; 11 nucleotides line up with TRBD2. J lost 7 bases, V lost 0 bases, and 9 bases had no gene match. This CDR3 is 17 amino acids long. Germline-derived CDR1 and CDR2 are SGHDN and FVKESK.

The V call is TRBV19, the J call TRBJ1-6; D remains unclear. CDR3 length equals 16 residues. Germline V gives CDR1 LNHDA, CDR2 SQIVND (reference sequence). The V and J ends lost 5 bases and 2 bases respectively, with 13 bases between them. CDR3: CASSLGSGTYNSPLHF. Written as DNA, the CDR3 is TGTGCCAGTAGTCTCGGCAGTGGGACCTATAATTCACCCCTCCACTTT.

The rearrangement joins TRBV14 to TRBJ1-1; D remains ambiguous. The CDR3 runs to 13 residues. CDR1 and CDR2 from the germline V gene are SGHDN and FVKESK. Trimming removed 4 bases at V and 0 bases at J, with 6 bases between. The CDR3 here is CASSRRMNTEAFF. In DNA form, the CDR3 reads TGTGCCAGCAGCCGAAGGATGAACACTGAAGCTTTCTTT.

The rearrangement joins TRBV6-5 to TRBJ1-3, with unresolved D. This CDR3 spans 15 amino acids. Germline CDR1 MNHEY, CDR2 SVGAGI. Trimming cost V 0 bases and J 0 bases, with 6 bases left between them. The CDR3 loop reads CASSYSGTSGNTIYF. The CDR3 DNA sequence: TGTGCCAGCAGTTACTCCGGTACCTCTGGAAACACCATATATTTT.

CDR3 sequence (DNA): TGTGCCAGCAGCGCCGGGACAAGAAACACTGAAGCTTTCTTT. Encoded protein: CASSAGTRNTEAFF. This chain links TRBV9 with TRBJ1-1, with TRBD1 as a possible D gene (6 bases). The CDR3 contains 14 residues. Germline-derived CDR1 and CDR2 are SGDLS and YYNGEE. V was trimmed by 3 bases and J by 2 bases, leaving 11 bases between them.

The V and J genes are TRBV5-5 and TRBJ1-1, with a tentative D call TRBD1 (5 bases). Germline-derived CDR1 and CDR2 are SGHKS and YYEKEE (reference sequence). The CDR3 length is 15 residues. Trimming took off 3 bases at V and 5 bases at J, with 17 bases between the two ends. The CDR3 bases are TGTGCCAGCAGCTCTAAAACACTGGGGGGGACTGAAGCTTTCTTT. Its translation: CASSSKTLGGTEAFF.

This clone was seen only once. One end of the junction is discordant with germline, which a read error may explain. The rearrangement links TRBV9 to TRBJ2-7; 10 bases agree with TRBD2. CDR3 length: 13 amino acids. Germline CDR1 SGDLS, CDR2 YYNGEE. The CDR3 spells CASSGRNSYEQYF. For the CDR3, the DNA is TGTGCCAGTAGCGGGAGGAACTCCTACGAGCAGTACTTC.

This clone was found once. V gene TRBV14 combines with J gene TRBJ2-7, with D unresolved. This CDR3 contains 15 residues. V was pared by 0 bases and J by 0 bases, with 9 bases between. The germline V gene encodes CDR1 SGHDN and CDR2 FVKESK. The CDR3 is CASSQEQRDSYEQYF. CDR3 bases: TGTGCCAGCAGCCAAGAACAGCGAGACTCCTACGAGCAGTACTTC.

The rearrangement joins TRBV10-1 to TRBJ2-1; D gene uncertain. This CDR3 region has 14 residues. CDR1 WNHNN and CDR2 SYGVQD come from the germline V gene (reference sequence). Trimming stripped 0 bases from V and 9 bases from J, with 12 bases between. The CDR3 spells CASSESGPLGEQFF. The CDR3 DNA is TGCGCCAGCAGTGAGTCTGGCCCCCTGGGTGAGCAGTTCTTC.

V usage is TRBV4-1 and J usage is TRBJ1-5; D uncertain. Trimming took 0 bases from V and 3 from J, leaving 12 bases between them. CDR3 length: 16 amino acids. Germline CDR1 and CDR2: MGHRA and YSYEKL. The DNA of the CDR3 is TGCGCCAGCAGCCAAGAACGTCGGGATACCAATCAGCCCCAGCATTTT. Its translation is CASSQERRDTNQPQHF.

This chain joins TRBV6-2 or TRBV6-3 and TRBJ2-5; 12 bases agree with TRBD2. The CDR3 spans 15 residues. Germline trimming cut 6 bases from V and 5 bases from J; bases unmatched to any gene: 7. Germline V lookup: CDR1 MNHEY, CDR2 SVGEGT. In DNA form, the CDR3 reads TGTGCCAGCAGCGGGCTAGCGGGAGGGTTGGAGACCCAGTACTTC. Its protein is CASSGLAGGLETQYF.